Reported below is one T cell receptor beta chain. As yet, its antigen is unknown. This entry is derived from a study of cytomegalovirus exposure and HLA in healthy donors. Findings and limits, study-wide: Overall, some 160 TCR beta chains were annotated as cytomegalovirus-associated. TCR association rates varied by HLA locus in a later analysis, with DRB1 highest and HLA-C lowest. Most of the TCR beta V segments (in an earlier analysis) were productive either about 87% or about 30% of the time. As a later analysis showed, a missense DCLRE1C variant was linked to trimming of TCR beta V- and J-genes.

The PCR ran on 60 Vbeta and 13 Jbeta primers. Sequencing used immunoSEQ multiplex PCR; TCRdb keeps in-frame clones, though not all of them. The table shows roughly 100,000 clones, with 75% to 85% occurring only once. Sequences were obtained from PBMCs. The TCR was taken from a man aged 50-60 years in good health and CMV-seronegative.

The CDR3 bases are TGTGCCAGCAGTGAATCCCGGGCAGATACGCAGTATTTT. Translation gives CASSESRADTQYF. This chain joins TRBV6-1 and TRBJ2-3; D not resolved. Germline V gene sequence: CDR1 MNHNS, CDR2 SASEGT. This CDR3 contains 13 residues. V was cut by 2 bases and J by 4 bases, with 7 bases left in between.